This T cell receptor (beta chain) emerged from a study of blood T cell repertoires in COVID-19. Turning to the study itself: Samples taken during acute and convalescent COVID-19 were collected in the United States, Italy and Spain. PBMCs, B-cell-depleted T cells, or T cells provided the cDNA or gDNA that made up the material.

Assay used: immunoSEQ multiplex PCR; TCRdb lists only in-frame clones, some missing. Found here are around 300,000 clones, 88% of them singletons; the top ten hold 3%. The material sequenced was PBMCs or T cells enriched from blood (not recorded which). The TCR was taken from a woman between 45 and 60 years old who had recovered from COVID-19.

The CDR3 protein is CGCTGDKYNEQFF. CDR3 bases: TGTGGATGTACAGGGGACAAGTACAATGAGCAGTTCTTC. The gene calls are TRBV30 and TRBJ2-1, with 7 bases aligning to TRBD1. The CDR3 contains 13 residues. Germline lookup yields CDR1 GTSNPN and CDR2 SVGIG (reference sequence).